This is a list of T cell receptor beta chains from one sample in a study of shared clonotypes between healthy human individuals. Produced via immunoSEQ multiplex PCR; TCRdb's table is partial and in-frame only. This sample has a few million clones, with roughly 93% found just once. The sample consisted of naive CD4+ T cells from PBMCs. These receptors were collected from a man younger than 35 in good health. Some clones in this sample may be carry-over from other donors' samples. Both conserved end residues are part of each CDR3. The D gene is left open where the match is weak. Not every row has a clone size; where given, it reads once, few, many or a size class.

j_call: TRBJ1-1; v_call: TRBV9; clone_size: NA; d_call: NA; cdr3_aa: CASSSSGGPRAFF; cdr3_nt: TGTGCCAGCAGCTCCAGTGGGGGGCCGCGGGCTTTCTTT
j_call: TRBJ2-2; v_call: TRBV5-1; clone_size: NA; d_call: NA; cdr3_aa: CASSLDRSNTGELFF; cdr3_nt: TGCGCCAGCAGCTTGGATCGAAGTAACACCGGGGAGCTGTTTTTT
j_call: TRBJ1-1; v_call: TRBV7-9; clone_size: few; d_call: TRBD1; cdr3_aa: CASSAQGVITEAFF; cdr3_nt: TGTGCCAGCAGCGCCCAGGGGGTGATCACTGAAGCTTTCTTT
j_call: TRBJ2-7; v_call: TRBV28; clone_size: once; d_call: TRBD1; cdr3_aa: CASETTGAYEQYF; cdr3_nt: TGTGCCAGCGAGACGACAGGGGCCTACGAGCAGTACTTC
j_call: TRBJ1-5; v_call: TRBV7-2; clone_size: NA; d_call: TRBD1; cdr3_aa: CASSSGTGTQPQHF; cdr3_nt: TGTGCCAGCAGCTCCGGGACAGGGACTCAGCCCCAGCATTTT
j_call: TRBJ2-1; v_call: TRBV7-2; clone_size: NA; d_call: TRBD2; cdr3_aa: CASSTPPGGAGSNEQFF; cdr3_nt: TGTGCCAGCAGCACCCCGCCGGGAGGGGCGGGAAGTAATGAGCAGTTCTTC
j_call: TRBJ2-7; v_call: TRBV5-1; clone_size: NA; d_call: NA; cdr3_aa: CASSFSAGLYEQYF; cdr3_nt: TGCGCCAGCAGCTTTTCCGCAGGGTTGTACGAGCAGTACTTC
j_call: TRBJ2-5; v_call: TRBV4-3; clone_size: NA; d_call: TRBD1; cdr3_aa: CASSQVGQGGDKETQYF; cdr3_nt: TGCGCCAGCAGCCAAGTAGGACAGGGTGGGGATAAAGAGACCCAGTACTTC
j_call: TRBJ2-5; v_call: TRBV6-5; clone_size: NA; d_call: NA; cdr3_aa: CASSIIGETQYF; cdr3_nt: TGTGCCAGCAGTATCATTGGGGAGACCCAGTACTTC
j_call: TRBJ1-6; v_call: TRBV5-1; clone_size: NA; d_call: NA; cdr3_aa: CASSLEQTNSPLHF; cdr3_nt: TGCGCCAGCAGCTTGGAACAGACCAATTCACCCCTCCACTTT
j_call: TRBJ2-2; v_call: TRBV28; clone_size: NA; d_call: NA; cdr3_aa: CASRTTGQNTGELFF; cdr3_nt: TGTGCCAGCAGAACTACCGGACAGAACACCGGGGAGCTGTTTTTT
j_call: TRBJ1-5; v_call: TRBV6-1; clone_size: few; d_call: NA; cdr3_aa: CASLGTGRNQPQHF; cdr3_nt: TGTGCCAGCTTGGGAACAGGCCGCAATCAGCCCCAGCATTTT
j_call: TRBJ2-1; v_call: TRBV15; clone_size: NA; d_call: TRBD2; cdr3_aa: CATSLAGLYNEQFF; cdr3_nt: TGTGCCACCAGCCTAGCGGGCCTATACAATGAGCAGTTCTTC
j_call: TRBJ2-3; v_call: TRBV4-1; clone_size: NA; d_call: NA; cdr3_aa: CASSQVGVTDTQYF; cdr3_nt: TGCGCCAGCAGCCAAGTAGGGGTCACAGATACGCAGTATTTT
j_call: TRBJ1-2; v_call: TRBV5-1; clone_size: NA; d_call: NA; cdr3_aa: CASSKDNYGYTF; cdr3_nt: TGCGCCAGCAGCAAGGATAACTATGGCTACACCTTC
j_call: TRBJ1-1; v_call: TRBV5-4; clone_size: NA; d_call: NA; cdr3_aa: CASSLRGGRQNTEAFF; cdr3_nt: TGTGCCAGCAGCTTGCGGGGGGGACGGCAGAACACTGAAGCTTTCTTT
j_call: TRBJ2-3; v_call: TRBV2; clone_size: NA; d_call: TRBD2; cdr3_aa: CASSPLAGVSDTQYF; cdr3_nt: TGTGCCAGCAGTCCATTAGCGGGAGTGTCAGATACGCAGTATTTT
j_call: TRBJ1-1; v_call: TRBV5-1; clone_size: NA; d_call: NA; cdr3_aa: CASSLDPGTRTEAFF; cdr3_nt: TGCGCCAGCAGCTTGGATCCAGGTACGAGAACTGAAGCTTTCTTT
j_call: TRBJ2-1; v_call: TRBV27; clone_size: NA; d_call: TRBD1; cdr3_aa: CASSLSPRGRLNEQFF; cdr3_nt: TGTGCCAGCAGTTTATCCCCCAGGGGGCGGTTAAATGAGCAGTTCTTC
j_call: TRBJ2-5; v_call: TRBV6-5; clone_size: NA; d_call: NA; cdr3_aa: CASSRTALQETQYF; cdr3_nt: TGTGCCAGCAGCCGGACAGCCTTACAAGAGACCCAGTACTTC
j_call: TRBJ1-1; v_call: TRBV5-6; clone_size: NA; d_call: TRBD1; cdr3_aa: CASSPGQGRTEAFF; cdr3_nt: TGTGCCAGCAGCCCCGGACAGGGGCGCACTGAAGCTTTCTTT
j_call: TRBJ2-1; v_call: TRBV5-4; clone_size: NA; d_call: NA; cdr3_aa: CASSLGLGGDYNEQFF; cdr3_nt: TGTGCCAGCAGCTTGGGGCTCGGCGGGGATTACAATGAGCAGTTCTTC
j_call: TRBJ1-1; v_call: TRBV7-9; clone_size: NA; d_call: TRBD1; cdr3_aa: CASSLQAGTGEAFF; cdr3_nt: TGTGCCAGCAGCCTTCAGGCCGGGACAGGAGAAGCTTTCTTT
j_call: TRBJ1-1; v_call: TRBV27; clone_size: NA; d_call: NA; cdr3_aa: CASSFRGGRVNEAFF; cdr3_nt: TGTGCCAGCAGTTTTAGAGGGGGGCGGGTGAATGAAGCTTTCTTT
j_call: TRBJ2-7; v_call: TRBV6-1; clone_size: NA; d_call: NA; cdr3_aa: CASSEARTGYEQYF; cdr3_nt: TGTGCCAGCAGTGAAGCGCGAACAGGCTACGAGCAGTACTTC
j_call: TRBJ1-2; v_call: TRBV4-1; clone_size: NA; d_call: NA; cdr3_aa: CASSQSFRENYGYTF; cdr3_nt: TGCGCCAGCAGCCAGAGCTTCAGGGAAAACTATGGCTACACCTTC
j_call: TRBJ2-3; v_call: TRBV4-3; clone_size: NA; d_call: TRBD2; cdr3_aa: CASSQDHRLAERTDTQYF; cdr3_nt: TGCGCCAGCAGCCAAGATCATCGCCTAGCGGAGCGCACAGATACGCAGTATTTT
j_call: TRBJ2-7; v_call: TRBV28; clone_size: NA; d_call: NA; cdr3_aa: CASSLGGGGGAYEQYF; cdr3_nt: TGTGCCAGCAGTTTAGGAGGAGGGGGGGGCGCCTACGAGCAGTACTTC
j_call: TRBJ1-3; v_call: TRBV19; clone_size: NA; d_call: TRBD1; cdr3_aa: CARRRTGDRFSGNTIYF; cdr3_nt: TGTGCCAGGAGACGAACCGGGGACAGGTTCTCTGGAAACACCATATATTTT
j_call: TRBJ2-2; v_call: TRBV7-9; clone_size: NA; d_call: TRBD1; cdr3_aa: CASSFRDRDTGELFF; cdr3_nt: TGTGCCAGCAGCTTCCGGGACAGGGACACCGGGGAGCTGTTTTTT
j_call: TRBJ1-2; v_call: TRBV5-1; clone_size: NA; d_call: NA; cdr3_aa: CASTQDSSSYGYTF; cdr3_nt: TGCGCCAGCACCCAGGACAGCTCATCCTATGGCTACACCTTC